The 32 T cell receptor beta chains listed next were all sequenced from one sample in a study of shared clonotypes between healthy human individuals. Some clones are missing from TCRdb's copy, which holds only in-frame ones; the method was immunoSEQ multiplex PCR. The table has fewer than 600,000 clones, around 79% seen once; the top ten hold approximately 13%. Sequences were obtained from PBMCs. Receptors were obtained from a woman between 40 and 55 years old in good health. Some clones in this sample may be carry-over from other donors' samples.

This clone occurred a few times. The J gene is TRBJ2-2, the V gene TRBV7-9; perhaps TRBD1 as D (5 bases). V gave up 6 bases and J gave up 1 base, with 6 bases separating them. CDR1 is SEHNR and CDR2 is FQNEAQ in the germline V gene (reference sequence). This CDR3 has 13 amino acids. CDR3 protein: CASRQGNTGELFF. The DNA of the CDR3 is TGTGCCAGCAGGCAGGGGAACACCGGGGAGCTGTTTTTT.

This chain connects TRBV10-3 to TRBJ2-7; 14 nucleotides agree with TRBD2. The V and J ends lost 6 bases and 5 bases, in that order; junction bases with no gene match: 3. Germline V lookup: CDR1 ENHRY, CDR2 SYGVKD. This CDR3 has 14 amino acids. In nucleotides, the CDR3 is TGTGCCATCAGGGGGACTAGCGGGAGTAACGAGCAGTACTTC. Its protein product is CAIRGTSGSNEQYF.

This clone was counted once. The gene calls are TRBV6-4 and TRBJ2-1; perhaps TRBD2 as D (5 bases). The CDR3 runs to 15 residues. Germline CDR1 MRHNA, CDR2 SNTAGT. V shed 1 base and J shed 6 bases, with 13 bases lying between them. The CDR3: CASSDFAGKGNEQFF. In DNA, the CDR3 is TGTGCCAGCAGTGACTTCGCGGGTAAGGGCAATGAGCAGTTCTTC.

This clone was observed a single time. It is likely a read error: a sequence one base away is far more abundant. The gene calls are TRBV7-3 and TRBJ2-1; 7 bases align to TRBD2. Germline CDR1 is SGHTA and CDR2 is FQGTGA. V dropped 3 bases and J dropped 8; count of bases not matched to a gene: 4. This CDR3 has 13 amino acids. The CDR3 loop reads CASSFGTNDEQFF. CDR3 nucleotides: TGTGCCAGCAGCTTTGGGACTAATGATGAGCAGTTCTTC.

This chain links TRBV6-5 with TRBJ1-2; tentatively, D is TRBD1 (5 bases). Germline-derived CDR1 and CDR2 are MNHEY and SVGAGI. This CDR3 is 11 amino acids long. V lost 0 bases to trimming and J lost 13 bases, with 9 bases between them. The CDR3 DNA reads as TGTGCCAGCAGTTACTCGGGGCAGCGCACCTTC. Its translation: CASSYSGQRTF.

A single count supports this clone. The CDR3 nucleotides are TGTGCCAGCAGCTTAGCGCCCCCCACAGGCGGCTACACCTTC. Translating it yields CASSLAPPTGGYTF. This chain joins TRBV7-2 and TRBJ1-2; tentative D call: TRBD1 (5 bases). CDR1 is SGHTA and CDR2 is FQGNSA in the germline V gene. With 0 bases removed from V and 8 bases from J, the gap between germline ends came to 13 bases. The length of the CDR3 is 14 residues. The variable domain in full, with the rest retrieved from reference TRBV7-2 and TRBJ1-2, is GAGVSQSPSNKVTEKGKDVELRCDPISGHTALYWYRQSLGQGLEFLIYFQGNSAPDKSGLPSDRFSAERTGGSVSTLTIQRTQQEDSAVYLCASSLAPPTGGYTFGSGTRLTVV.

The CDR3 nucleotides are TGCGCCAGCAGCTCCTCAGGACTAGCGGGAGGAGGGGTAGATACGCAGTATTTT. It encodes CASSSSGLAGGGVDTQYF. The chain joins TRBV4-1 to TRBJ2-3; 14 bases are shared with TRBD2. CDR1 MGHRA and CDR2 YSYEKL come from the germline V gene. The CDR3 loop spans 18 amino acids. Trimming took 5 bases from V and 5 from J; bases not matched to a gene: 12.

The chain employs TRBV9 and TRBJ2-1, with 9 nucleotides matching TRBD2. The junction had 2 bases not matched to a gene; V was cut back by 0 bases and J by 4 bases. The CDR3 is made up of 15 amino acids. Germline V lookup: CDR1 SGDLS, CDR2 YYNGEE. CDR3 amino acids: CASSVGTSEYNEQFF. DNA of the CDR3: TGTGCCAGCAGCGTAGGGACTAGCGAGTACAATGAGCAGTTCTTC. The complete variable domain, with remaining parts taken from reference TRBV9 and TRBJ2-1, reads DSGVTQTPKHLITATGQRVTLRCSPRSGDLSVYWYQQSLDQGLQFLIQYYNGEERAKGNILERFSAQQFPDLHSELNLSSLELGDSALYFCASSVGTSEYNEQFFGPGTRLTVL.

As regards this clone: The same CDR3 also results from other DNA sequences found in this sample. The CDR3 reads CASSETGNQPQHF. The CDR3 DNA reads as TGTGCCAGCAGTGAAACCGGCAATCAGCCCCAGCATTTT. The chain carries TRBV2 and TRBJ1-5; D not resolved. V lost 2 bases to trimming and J lost 2 bases, with 4 bases between them. The germline V gene has CDR1 SNHLY and CDR2 FYNNEI. The CDR3 totals 13 residues. Using reference TRBV2 and TRBJ1-5 for the parts outside the CDR3, the full variable domain is EPEVTQTPSHQVTQMGQEVILRCVPISNHLYFYWYRQILGQKVEFLVSFYNNEISEKSEIFDDQFSVERPDGSNFTLKIRSTKLEDSAMYFCASSETGNQPQHFGDGTRLSIL.

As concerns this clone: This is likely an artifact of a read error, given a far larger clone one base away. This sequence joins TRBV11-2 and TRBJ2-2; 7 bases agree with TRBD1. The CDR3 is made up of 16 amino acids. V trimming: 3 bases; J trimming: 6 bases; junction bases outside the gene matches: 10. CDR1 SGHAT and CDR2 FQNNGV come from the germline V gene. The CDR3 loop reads CASSFTPTGAAGELFF. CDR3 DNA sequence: TGTGCCAGCAGCTTCACACCAACAGGGGCGGCCGGGGAGCTGTTTTTT.

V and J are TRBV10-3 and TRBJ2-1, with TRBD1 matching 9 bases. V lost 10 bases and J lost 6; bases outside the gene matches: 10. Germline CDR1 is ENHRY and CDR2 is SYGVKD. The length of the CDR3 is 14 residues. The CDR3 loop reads CATNRGQGSNEQFF. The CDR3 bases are TGTGCCACCAACCGGGGACAGGGATCCAATGAGCAGTTCTTC.

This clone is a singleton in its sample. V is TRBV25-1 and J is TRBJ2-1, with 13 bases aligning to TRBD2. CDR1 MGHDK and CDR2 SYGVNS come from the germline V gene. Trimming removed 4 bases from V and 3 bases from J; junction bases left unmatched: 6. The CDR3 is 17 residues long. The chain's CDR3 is CASSGTSGSQFYNEQFF. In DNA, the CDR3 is TGTGCCAGCAGTGGGACTAGCGGGAGCCAATTCTACAATGAGCAGTTCTTC.

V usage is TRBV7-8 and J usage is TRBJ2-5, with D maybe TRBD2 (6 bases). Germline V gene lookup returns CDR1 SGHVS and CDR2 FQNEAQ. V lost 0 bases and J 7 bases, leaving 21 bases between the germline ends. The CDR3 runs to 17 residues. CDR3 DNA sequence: TGTGCCAGCAGCTTAGCTTATGGACCCTTACTGGAGGGGACCCAGTACTTC. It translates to CASSLAYGPLLEGTQYF.

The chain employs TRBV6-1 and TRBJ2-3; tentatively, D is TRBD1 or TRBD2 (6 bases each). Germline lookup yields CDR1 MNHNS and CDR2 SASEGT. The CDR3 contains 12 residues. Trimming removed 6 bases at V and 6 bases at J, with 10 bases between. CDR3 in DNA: TGTGCCAGCAGCCGGAGGGGGGATACGCAGTATTTT. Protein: CASSRRGDTQYF.

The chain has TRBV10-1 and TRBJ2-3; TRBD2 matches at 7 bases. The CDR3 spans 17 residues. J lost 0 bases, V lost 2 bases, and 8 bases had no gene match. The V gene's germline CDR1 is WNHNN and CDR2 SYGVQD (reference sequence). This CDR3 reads CASSEEGAGPSTDTQYF. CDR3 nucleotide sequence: TGCGCCAGCAGTGAGGAAGGAGCGGGGCCTAGCACAGATACGCAGTATTTT.

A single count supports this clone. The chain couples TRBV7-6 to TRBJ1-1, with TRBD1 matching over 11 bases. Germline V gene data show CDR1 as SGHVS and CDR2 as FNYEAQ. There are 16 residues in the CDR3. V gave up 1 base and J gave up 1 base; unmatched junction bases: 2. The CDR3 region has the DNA TGTGCCAGCAGCTTAGTAGGGACAGGGGGGAACACTGAAGCTTTCTTT. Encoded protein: CASSLVGTGGNTEAFF.

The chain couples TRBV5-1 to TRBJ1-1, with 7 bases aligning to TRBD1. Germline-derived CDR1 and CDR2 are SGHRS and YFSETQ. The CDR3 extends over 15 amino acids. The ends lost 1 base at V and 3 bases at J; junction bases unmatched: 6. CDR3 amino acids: CASSLSQGVDTEAFF. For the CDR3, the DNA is TGCGCCAGCAGCTTGAGCCAGGGGGTCGACACTGAAGCTTTCTTT.

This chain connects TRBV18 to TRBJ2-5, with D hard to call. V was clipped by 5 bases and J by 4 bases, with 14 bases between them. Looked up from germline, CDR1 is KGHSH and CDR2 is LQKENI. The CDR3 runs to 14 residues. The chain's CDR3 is CASSSYPGVETQYF. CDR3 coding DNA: TGTGCCAGCTCATCATATCCCGGAGTAGAGACCCAGTACTTC.

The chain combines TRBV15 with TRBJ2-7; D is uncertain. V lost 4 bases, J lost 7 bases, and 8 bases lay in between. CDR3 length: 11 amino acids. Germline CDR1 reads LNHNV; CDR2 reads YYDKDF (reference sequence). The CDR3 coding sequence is TGTGCCACCAGCATCAACACGGAGCAGTACTTC. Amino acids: CATSINTEQYF. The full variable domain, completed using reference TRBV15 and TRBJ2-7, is DAMVIQNPRYQVTQFGKPVTLSCSQTLNHNVMYWYQQKSSQAPKLLFHYYDKDFNNEADTPDNFQSRRPNTSFCFLDIRSPGLGDTAMYLCATSINTEQYFGPGTRLTVT.

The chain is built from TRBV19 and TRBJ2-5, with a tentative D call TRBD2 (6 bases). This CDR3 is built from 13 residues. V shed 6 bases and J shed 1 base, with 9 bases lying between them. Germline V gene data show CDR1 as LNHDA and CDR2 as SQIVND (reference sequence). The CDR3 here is CASRRSGQETQYF. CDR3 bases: TGTGCCAGTAGGCGTAGCGGCCAAGAGACCCAGTACTTC.

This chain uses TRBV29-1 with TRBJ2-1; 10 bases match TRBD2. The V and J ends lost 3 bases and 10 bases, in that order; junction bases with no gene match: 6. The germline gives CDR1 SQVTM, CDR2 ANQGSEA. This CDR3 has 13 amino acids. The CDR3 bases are TGCAGCGTTGATACTAGCGGGACGGGAGAGCAGTTCTTC. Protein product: CSVDTSGTGEQFF.

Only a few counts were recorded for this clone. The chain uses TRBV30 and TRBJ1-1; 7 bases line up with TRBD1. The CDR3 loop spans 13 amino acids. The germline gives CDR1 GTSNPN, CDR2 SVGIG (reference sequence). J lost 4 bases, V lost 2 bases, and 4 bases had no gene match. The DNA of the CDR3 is TGTGCCTGGAGTTACAGGGGCGGCACTGAAGCTTTCTTT. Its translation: CAWSYRGGTEAFF. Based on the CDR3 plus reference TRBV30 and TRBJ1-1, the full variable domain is SQTIHQWPATLVQPVGSPLSLECTVEGTSNPNLYWYRQAAGRGLQLLFYSVGIGQISSEVPQNLSASRPQDRQFILSSKKLLLSDSGFYLCAWSYRGGTEAFFGQGTRLTVV.

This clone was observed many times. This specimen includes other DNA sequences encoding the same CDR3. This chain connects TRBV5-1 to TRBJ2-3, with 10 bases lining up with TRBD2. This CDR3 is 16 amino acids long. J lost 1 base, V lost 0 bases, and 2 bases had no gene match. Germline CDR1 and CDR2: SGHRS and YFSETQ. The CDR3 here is CASSLGLAGGTDTQYF. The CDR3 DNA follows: TGCGCCAGCAGCTTGGGGCTAGCGGGAGGCACAGATACGCAGTATTTT.

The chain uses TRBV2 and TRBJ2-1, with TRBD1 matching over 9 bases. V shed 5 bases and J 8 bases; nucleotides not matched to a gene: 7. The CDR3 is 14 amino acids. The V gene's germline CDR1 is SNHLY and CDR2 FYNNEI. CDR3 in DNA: TGTGCCAGCAGTAGGACAGGGGTGGGTTATGAGCAGTTCTTC. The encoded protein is CASSRTGVGYEQFF.

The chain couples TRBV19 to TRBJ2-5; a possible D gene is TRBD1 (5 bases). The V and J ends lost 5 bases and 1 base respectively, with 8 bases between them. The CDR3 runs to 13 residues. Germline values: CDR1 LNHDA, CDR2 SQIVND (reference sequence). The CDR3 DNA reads TGTGCCAGTAGTTTTGGGGCCCAAGAGACCCAGTACTTC. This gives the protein CASSFGAQETQYF. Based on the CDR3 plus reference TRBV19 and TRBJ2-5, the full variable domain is DGGITQSPKYLFRKEGQNVTLSCEQNLNHDAMYWYRQDPGQGLRLIYYSQIVNDFQKGDIAEGYSVSREKKESFPLTVTSAQKNPTAFYLCASSFGAQETQYFGPGTRLLVL.

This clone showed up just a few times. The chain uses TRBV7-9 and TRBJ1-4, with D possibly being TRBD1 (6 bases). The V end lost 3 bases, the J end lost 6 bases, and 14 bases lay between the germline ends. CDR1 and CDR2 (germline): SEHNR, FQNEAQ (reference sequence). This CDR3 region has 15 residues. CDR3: CASSFWGARDEKLFF. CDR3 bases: TGTGCCAGCAGCTTCTGGGGGGCGCGGGATGAAAAACTGTTTTTT.

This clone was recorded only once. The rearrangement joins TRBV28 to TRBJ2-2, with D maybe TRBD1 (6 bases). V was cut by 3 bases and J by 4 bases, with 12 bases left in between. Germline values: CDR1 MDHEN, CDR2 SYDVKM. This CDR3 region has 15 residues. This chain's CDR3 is CASSFIPQGTGELFF. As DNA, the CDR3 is TGTGCCAGCAGTTTTATCCCACAGGGCACCGGGGAGCTGTTTTTT.

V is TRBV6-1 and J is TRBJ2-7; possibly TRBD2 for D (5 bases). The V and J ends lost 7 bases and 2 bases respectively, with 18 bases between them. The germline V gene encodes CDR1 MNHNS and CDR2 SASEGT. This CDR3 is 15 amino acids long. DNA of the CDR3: TGTGCCAGCACAAGATTTGTAGCGACCCCCTACGAGCAGTACTTC. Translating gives CASTRFVATPYEQYF.

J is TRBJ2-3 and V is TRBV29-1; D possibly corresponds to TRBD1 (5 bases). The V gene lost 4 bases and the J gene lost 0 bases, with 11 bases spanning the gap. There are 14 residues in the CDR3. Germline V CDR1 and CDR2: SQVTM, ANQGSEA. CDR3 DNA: TGCAGCGTTGTGGGGCGTAGTAGCACAGATACGCAGTATTTT. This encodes CSVVGRSSTDTQYF.

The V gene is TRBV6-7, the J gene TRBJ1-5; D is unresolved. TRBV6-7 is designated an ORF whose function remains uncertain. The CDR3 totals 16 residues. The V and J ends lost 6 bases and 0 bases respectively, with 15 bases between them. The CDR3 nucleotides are TGTGCCAGCAGATCGAACGACGGGTATAGCAATCAGCCCCAGCATTTT. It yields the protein CASRSNDGYSNQPQHF.

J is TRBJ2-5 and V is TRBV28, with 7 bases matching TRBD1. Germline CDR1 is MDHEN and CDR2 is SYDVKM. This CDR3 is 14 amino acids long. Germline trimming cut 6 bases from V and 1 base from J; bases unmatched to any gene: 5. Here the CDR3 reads CASRMTGIQETQYF. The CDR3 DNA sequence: TGTGCCAGCAGGATGACAGGGATCCAAGAGACCCAGTACTTC. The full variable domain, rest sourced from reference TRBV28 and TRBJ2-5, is DVKVTQSSRYLVKRTGEKVFLECVQDMDHENMFWYRQDPGLGLRLIYFSYDVKMKEKGDIPEGYSVSREKKERFSLILESASTNQTSMYLCASRMTGIQETQYFGPGTRLLVL.

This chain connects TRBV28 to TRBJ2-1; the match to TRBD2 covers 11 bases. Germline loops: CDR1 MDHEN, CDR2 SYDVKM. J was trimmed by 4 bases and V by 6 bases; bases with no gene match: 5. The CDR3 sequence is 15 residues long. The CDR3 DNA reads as TGTGCCAGCAGATTGACTAGCGGGATATACAATGAGCAGTTCTTC. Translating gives CASRLTSGIYNEQFF.